A selection of T cell receptor beta chains follows, all from one sample in a study of OX40 agonist ivuxolimab in advanced cancers. Produced via immunoSEQ multiplex PCR; TCRdb's table is partial and in-frame only. The sample consists of 67,000 or so clones, 86% of them appearing once. Sequences were derived from CD4+ or CD8+ T cells sorted from blood, sampled in a trial of the OX40 agonist ivuxolimab. These TCRs come from an adult with an advanced solid tumor such as melanoma, head and neck, liver or kidney cancer. Each CDR3 is given with its conserved first and last residue. Each record gives: J gene, V gene, CDR3 protein.

J gene: TRBJ2-6; V gene: TRBV5-1; CDR3 protein: CASSPRSGANVLTF
J gene: TRBJ2-2; V gene: TRBV4-1; CDR3 protein: CASSQDSGRGGGNTGELFF
J gene: TRBJ1-4; V gene: TRBV10-3; CDR3 protein: CAISDRTGVGEKLFF
J gene: TRBJ1-2; V gene: TRBV5-1; CDR3 protein: CASSLVGVWGYTF
J gene: TRBJ2-7; V gene: TRBV10-3; CDR3 protein: CATWTGGDEQYF
J gene: TRBJ1-1; V gene: TRBV19; CDR3 protein: CASSSPPDRPFRGTEAFF
J gene: TRBJ1-6; V gene: TRBV7-2; CDR3 protein: CASSLGIVIHF
J gene: TRBJ1-6; V gene: TRBV4-2; CDR3 protein: CASSLGQGNSPLHF
J gene: TRBJ1-2; V gene: TRBV5-4; CDR3 protein: CASSLSDTRAYGYTF
J gene: TRBJ1-4; V gene: TRBV29-1; CDR3 protein: CSVKGGYEKLFF
J gene: TRBJ1-6; V gene: TRBV4-3; CDR3 protein: CASSQARDWSPLHF
J gene: TRBJ1-5; V gene: TRBV14; CDR3 protein: CASSRDRGQNQPQHF
J gene: TRBJ2-5; V gene: TRBV7-3; CDR3 protein: CASSLGVRSRWEAQYF
J gene: TRBJ2-6; V gene: TRBV11-2; CDR3 protein: CASGTGANVLTF
J gene: TRBJ1-2; V gene: TRBV30; CDR3 protein: CACGVGVGYGYTF
J gene: TRBJ2-5; V gene: TRBV25-1; CDR3 protein: CASSFQETQYF
J gene: TRBJ2-2; V gene: TRBV14; CDR3 protein: CASSPLWGVDTGELFF
J gene: TRBJ2-3; V gene: TRBV9; CDR3 protein: CASSVVGTRTDTQYF
J gene: TRBJ2-7; V gene: TRBV4-1; CDR3 protein: CASSQDRAGTTYEQYF
J gene: TRBJ1-1; V gene: TRBV19; CDR3 protein: CASRSTGDTEAFF
J gene: TRBJ2-2; V gene: TRBV5-6; CDR3 protein: CASSLSQGGGNGELFF
J gene: TRBJ2-1; V gene: TRBV5-1; CDR3 protein: CASSTNRGPDEQFF
J gene: TRBJ2-1; V gene: TRBV11-2; CDR3 protein: CASSLARGLNEQFF
J gene: TRBJ1-1; V gene: TRBV5-1; CDR3 protein: CASKVEGDGEAFF
J gene: TRBJ1-2; V gene: TRBV6-5; CDR3 protein: CASSYRGDGGYGYTF
J gene: TRBJ2-7; V gene: TRBV2; CDR3 protein: CASNGAGDYEQYF
J gene: TRBJ1-2; V gene: TRBV5-1; CDR3 protein: CASSLTLTMGGYTF
J gene: TRBJ2-2; V gene: TRBV5-4; CDR3 protein: CASSLVGGFYTGELFF
J gene: TRBJ1-1; V gene: TRBV6-1; CDR3 protein: CASSGQGNTEAFF
J gene: TRBJ2-1; V gene: TRBV5-1; CDR3 protein: CASSLLAGANNEQFF
J gene: TRBJ1-5; V gene: TRBV6-1; CDR3 protein: CASSPDRNQPQHF
J gene: TRBJ2-7; V gene: TRBV5-1; CDR3 protein: CASSPDRGEQYF
J gene: TRBJ1-4; V gene: TRBV6-6; CDR3 protein: CASSTLGVEKLFF
J gene: TRBJ1-1; V gene: TRBV10-2; CDR3 protein: CASSRGSTFGPEAFF
J gene: TRBJ2-5; V gene: TRBV11-2; CDR3 protein: CASSPSWEGGETQYF
J gene: TRBJ1-2; V gene: TRBV6-1; CDR3 protein: CASIGDRGGGYTF
J gene: TRBJ1-1; V gene: TRBV9; CDR3 protein: CASQNRGTMNTEAFF
J gene: TRBJ1-1; V gene: TRBV5-1; CDR3 protein: CASSNLGGAGTEAFF
J gene: TRBJ2-7; V gene: TRBV4-3; CDR3 protein: CASSQEQGLGYEQYF
J gene: TRBJ2-7; V gene: TRBV5-1; CDR3 protein: CASSAAQGTLFYEQYF
J gene: TRBJ1-2; V gene: TRBV6-1; CDR3 protein: CASSDPRVFNYGYTF
J gene: TRBJ1-6; V gene: TRBV28; CDR3 protein: CASSLGPGVSNSPLHF
J gene: TRBJ2-3; V gene: TRBV5-6; CDR3 protein: CASTLTPQGRPDTQYF
J gene: TRBJ2-1; V gene: TRBV9; CDR3 protein: CASSVYDSRGRNEQFF
J gene: TRBJ1-1; V gene: TRBV7-2; CDR3 protein: CASSLGTRGIGAFF
J gene: TRBJ2-2; V gene: TRBV11-1; CDR3 protein: CASSLTSAPGELFF
J gene: TRBJ2-6; V gene: TRBV30; CDR3 protein: CAWCVPGANVLTF
J gene: TRBJ1-5; V gene: TRBV28; CDR3 protein: CASSSGFSRNNQPQHF
J gene: TRBJ2-7; V gene: TRBV7-2; CDR3 protein: CASSFVHYEQYF
J gene: TRBJ2-7; V gene: TRBV2; CDR3 protein: CASRGVAGISYEQYF
J gene: TRBJ1-1; V gene: TRBV30; CDR3 protein: CAWSVLGVVRQTNTEAFF
J gene: TRBJ2-7; V gene: TRBV19; CDR3 protein: CASSKALGQGQYEQYF
J gene: TRBJ1-5; V gene: TRBV4-1; CDR3 protein: CASSQDTSRQPQHF
J gene: TRBJ1-6; V gene: TRBV7-2; CDR3 protein: CASSFRATARDSPLHF
J gene: TRBJ2-3; V gene: TRBV7-6; CDR3 protein: CASRTSGGAVDTQYF